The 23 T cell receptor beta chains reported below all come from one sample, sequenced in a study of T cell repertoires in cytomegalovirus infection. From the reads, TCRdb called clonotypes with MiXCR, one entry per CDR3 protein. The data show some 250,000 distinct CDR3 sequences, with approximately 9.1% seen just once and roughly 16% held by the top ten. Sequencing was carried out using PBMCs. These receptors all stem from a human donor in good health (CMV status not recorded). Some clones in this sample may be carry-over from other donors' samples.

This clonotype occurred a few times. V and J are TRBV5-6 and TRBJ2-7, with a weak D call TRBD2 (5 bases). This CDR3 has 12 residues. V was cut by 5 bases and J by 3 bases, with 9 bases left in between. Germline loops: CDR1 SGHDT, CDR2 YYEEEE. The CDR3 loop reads CASSSDFYEQYF. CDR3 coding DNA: TGTGCCAGCAGTTCGGACTTCTACGAGCAGTACTTC.

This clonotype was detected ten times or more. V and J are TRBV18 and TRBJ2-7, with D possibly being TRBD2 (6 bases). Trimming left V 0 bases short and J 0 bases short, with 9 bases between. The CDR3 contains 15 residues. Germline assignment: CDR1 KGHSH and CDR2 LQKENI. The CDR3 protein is CASSPPAGGSYEQYF. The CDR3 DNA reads TGTGCCAGCTCACCACCTGCCGGGGGCTCCTACGAGCAGTACTTC.

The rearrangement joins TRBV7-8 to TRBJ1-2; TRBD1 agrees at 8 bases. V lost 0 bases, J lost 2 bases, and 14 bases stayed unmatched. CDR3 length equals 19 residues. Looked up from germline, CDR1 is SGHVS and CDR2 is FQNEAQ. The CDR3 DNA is TGTGCCAGCAGCTTAGCGGGACAGGCGGACCACCTGCGAAACTATGGCTACACCTTC. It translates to CASSLAGQADHLRNYGYTF.

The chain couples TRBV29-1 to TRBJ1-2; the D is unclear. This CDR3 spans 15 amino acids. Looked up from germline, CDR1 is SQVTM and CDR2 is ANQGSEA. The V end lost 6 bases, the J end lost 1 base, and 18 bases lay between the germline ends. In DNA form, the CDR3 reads TGCAGCGTCTCAATGAAGGAAGCACTTAACTATGGCTACACCTTC. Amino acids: CSVSMKEALNYGYTF.

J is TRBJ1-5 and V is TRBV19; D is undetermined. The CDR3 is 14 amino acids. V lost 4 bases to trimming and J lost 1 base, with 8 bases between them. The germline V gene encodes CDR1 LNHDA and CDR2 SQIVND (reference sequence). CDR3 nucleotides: TGTGCCAGTAGTAGGCGTGAAAGCAATCAGCCCCAGCATTTT. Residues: CASSRRESNQPQHF.

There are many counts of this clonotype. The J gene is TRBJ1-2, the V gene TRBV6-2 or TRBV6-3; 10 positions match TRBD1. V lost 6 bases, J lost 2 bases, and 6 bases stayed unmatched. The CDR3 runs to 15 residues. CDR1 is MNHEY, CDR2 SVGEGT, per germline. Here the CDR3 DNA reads TGTGCCAGCAGACCGACAGGGGGCGCGAACTATGGCTACACCTTC. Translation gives CASRPTGGANYGYTF.

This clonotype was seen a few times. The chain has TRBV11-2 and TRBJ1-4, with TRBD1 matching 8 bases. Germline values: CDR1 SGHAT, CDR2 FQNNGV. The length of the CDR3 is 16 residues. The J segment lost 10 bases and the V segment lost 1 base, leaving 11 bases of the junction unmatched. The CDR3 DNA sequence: TGTGCCAGCAGCTTAGTAGGTTCAGGGGGCGCAACAAAACTGTTTTTT. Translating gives CASSLVGSGGATKLFF.

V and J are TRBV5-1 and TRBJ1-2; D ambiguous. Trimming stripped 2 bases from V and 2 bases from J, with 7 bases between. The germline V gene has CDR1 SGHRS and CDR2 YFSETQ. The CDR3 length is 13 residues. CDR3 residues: CASSFIGNYGYTF. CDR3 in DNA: TGCGCCAGCAGCTTTATAGGAAACTATGGCTACACCTTC.

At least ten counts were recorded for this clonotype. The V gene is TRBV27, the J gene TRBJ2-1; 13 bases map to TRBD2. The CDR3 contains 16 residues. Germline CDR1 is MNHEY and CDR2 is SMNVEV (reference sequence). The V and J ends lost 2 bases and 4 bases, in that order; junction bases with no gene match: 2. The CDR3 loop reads CASSLRLAGGYNEQFF. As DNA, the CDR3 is TGTGCCAGCAGTTTAAGACTAGCGGGGGGATACAATGAGCAGTTCTTC.

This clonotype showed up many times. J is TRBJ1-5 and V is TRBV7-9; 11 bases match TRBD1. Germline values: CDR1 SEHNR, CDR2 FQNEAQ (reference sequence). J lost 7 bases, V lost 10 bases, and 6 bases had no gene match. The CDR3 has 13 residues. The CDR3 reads CATTGTGGQPQHF. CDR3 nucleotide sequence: TGTGCCACCACAGGGACAGGGGGGCAGCCCCAGCATTTT. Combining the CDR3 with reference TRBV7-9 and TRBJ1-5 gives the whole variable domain DTGVSQNPRHKITKRGQNVTFRCDPISEHNRLYWYRQTLGQGPEFLTYFQNEAQLEKSRLLSDRFSAERPKGSFSTLEIQRTEQGDSAMYLCATTGTGGQPQHFGDGTRLSIL.

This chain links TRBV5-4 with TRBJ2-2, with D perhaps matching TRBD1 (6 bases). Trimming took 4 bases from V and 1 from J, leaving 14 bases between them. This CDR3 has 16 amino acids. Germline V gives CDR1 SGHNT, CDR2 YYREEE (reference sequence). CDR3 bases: TGTGCCAGCAGCCCATTTACAGGGCTGAACACCGGGGAGCTGTTTTTT. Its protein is CASSPFTGLNTGELFF.

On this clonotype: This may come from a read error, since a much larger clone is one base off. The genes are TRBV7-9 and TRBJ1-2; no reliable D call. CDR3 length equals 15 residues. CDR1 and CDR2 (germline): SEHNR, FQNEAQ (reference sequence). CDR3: CANSPSQDIIYGYTF. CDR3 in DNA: TGTGCCAACAGCCCTTCTCAAGATATTATCTATGGCTACACCTTC.

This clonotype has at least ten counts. The CDR3 here is CASSGPYPVTEAFF. The CDR3 DNA reads as TGTGCCAGCAGCGGCCCTTACCCCGTAACTGAAGCTTTCTTT. The V gene is TRBV7-2, the J gene TRBJ1-1, with D unresolved. The CDR3 spans 14 residues. The germline V gene has CDR1 SGHTA and CDR2 FQGNSA. Trimming pared 5 bases from V and 5 bases from J, leaving 15 bases between.

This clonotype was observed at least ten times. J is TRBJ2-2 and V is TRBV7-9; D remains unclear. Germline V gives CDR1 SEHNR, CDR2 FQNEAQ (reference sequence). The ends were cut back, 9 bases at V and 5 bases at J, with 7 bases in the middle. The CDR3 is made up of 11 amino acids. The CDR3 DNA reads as TGTGCCAGTAAATGGACCGGGGAGCTGTTTTTT. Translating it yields CASKWTGELFF.

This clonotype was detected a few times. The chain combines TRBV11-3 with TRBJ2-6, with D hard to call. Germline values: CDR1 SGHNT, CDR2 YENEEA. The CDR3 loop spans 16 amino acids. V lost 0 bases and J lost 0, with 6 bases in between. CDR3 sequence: CASSLEVGSGANVLTF. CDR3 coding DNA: TGTGCCAGCAGCTTAGAGGTCGGCTCTGGGGCCAACGTCCTGACTTTC.

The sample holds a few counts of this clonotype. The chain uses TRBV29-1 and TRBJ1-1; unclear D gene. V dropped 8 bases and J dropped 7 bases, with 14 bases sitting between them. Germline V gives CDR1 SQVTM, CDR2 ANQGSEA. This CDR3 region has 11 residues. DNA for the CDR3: TGCAGCACTTTACGAGGCAGTGAAGCTTTCTTT. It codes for CSTLRGSEAFF.

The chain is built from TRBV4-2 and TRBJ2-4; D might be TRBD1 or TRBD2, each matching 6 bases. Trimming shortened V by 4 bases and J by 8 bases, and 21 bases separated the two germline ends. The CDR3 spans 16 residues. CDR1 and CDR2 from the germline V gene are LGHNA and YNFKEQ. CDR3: CASSRVQGLGEDIQYF. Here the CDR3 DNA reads TGTGCCAGCAGCCGGGTACAGGGATTGGGGGAGGACATTCAGTACTTC.

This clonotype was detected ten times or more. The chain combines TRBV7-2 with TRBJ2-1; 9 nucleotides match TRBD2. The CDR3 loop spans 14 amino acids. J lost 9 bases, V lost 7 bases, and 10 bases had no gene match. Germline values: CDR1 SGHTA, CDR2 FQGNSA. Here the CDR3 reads CASMVAGVQGEQFF. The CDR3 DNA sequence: TGTGCCAGCATGGTAGCGGGGGTTCAAGGTGAGCAGTTCTTC.

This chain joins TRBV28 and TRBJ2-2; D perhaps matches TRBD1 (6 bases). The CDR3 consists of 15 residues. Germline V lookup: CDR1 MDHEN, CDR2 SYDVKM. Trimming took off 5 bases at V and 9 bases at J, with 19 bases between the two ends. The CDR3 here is CASSPPDLGHRELFF. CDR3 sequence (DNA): TGTGCCAGCAGTCCCCCCGATTTGGGACACCGGGAGCTGTTTTTT.

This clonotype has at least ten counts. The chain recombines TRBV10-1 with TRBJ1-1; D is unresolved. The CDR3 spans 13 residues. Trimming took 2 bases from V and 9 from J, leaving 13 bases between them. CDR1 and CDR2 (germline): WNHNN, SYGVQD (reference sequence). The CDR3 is CASSEQIRSQAFF. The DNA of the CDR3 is TGCGCCAGCAGTGAGCAAATCAGGTCTCAAGCTTTCTTT.

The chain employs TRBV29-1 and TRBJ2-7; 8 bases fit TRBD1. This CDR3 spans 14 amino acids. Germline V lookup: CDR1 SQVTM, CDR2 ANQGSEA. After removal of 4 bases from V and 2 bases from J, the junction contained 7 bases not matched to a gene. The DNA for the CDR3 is TGCAGCGTTGCTTGGACAGGGTCCCCCTACGAGCAGTACTTC. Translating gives CSVAWTGSPYEQYF.

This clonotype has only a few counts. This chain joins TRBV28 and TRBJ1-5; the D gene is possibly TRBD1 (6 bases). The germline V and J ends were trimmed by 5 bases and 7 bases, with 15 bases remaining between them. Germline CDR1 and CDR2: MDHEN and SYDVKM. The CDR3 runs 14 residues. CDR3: CASSPIQGRQPQHF. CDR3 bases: TGTGCCAGCAGTCCCATACAGGGTCGGCAGCCCCAGCATTTT.

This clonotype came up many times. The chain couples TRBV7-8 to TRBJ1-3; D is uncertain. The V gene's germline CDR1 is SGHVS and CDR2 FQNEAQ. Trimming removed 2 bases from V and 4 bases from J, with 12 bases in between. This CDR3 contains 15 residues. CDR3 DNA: TGTGCCAGCAGCTTAATTGGACCTGAAGGAAACACCATATATTTT. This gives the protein CASSLIGPEGNTIYF.